The clone carrying this T cell receptor (beta chain) was counted between two and nine times. No antigen is known for it. CDR3 size: 17 residues. Trimming removed 6 bases from V and 6 bases from J; junction bases left unmatched: 14. Germline V lookup: CDR1 MDHEN, CDR2 SYDVKM. These data belong to a study of beta chain features in type 1 diabetes. Reverse transcription of all isolated RNA meant that expressed TCRB transcripts were sequenced. Method: immunoSEQ multiplex PCR; TCRdb's copy keeps in-frame clones and lacks some. The sample lists 860,000 or so clones; about 17% were seen once. Study observations and caveats: When Type 1 diabetes patients were examined, their TCRB CDR3s proved moderately but significantly shorter in all four CD4+ subsets.

Using CD45RO/CCR7/CD25/CD127/CD95/CD27, CD4+ naive, central memory, regulatory and stem cell-like memory cells were sorted. Purity exceeding 95% was reached by all sorted populations. V is TRBV28 and J is TRBJ1-6; 7 bases line up with TRBD1. The sequence was obtained from a woman between 18 and 29 years old in good health. The source material was naive CD4+ T cells from blood. The CDR3 nucleotides read TGTGCCAGCAGAAAACCCGGGACAGCGTTTGGTAATTCACCCCTCCACTTT. Its translation: CASRKPGTAFGNSPLHF. Using reference TRBV28 and TRBJ1-6 for the parts outside the CDR3, the full variable domain is DVKVTQSSRYLVKRTGEKVFLECVQDMDHENMFWYRQDPGLGLRLIYFSYDVKMKEKGDIPEGYSVSREKKERFSLILESASTNQTSMYLCASRKPGTAFGNSPLHFGNGTRLTVT.